A single sample gave rise to the 8 T cell receptor beta chains below, sequenced in a study of T cells in women clearing cervical HPV infection. Sequencing used immunoSEQ multiplex PCR; TCRdb keeps in-frame clones, though not all of them. Its listing shows about 36,000 clones. Sequenced input: blood buffy coat. These receptors were obtained from a woman between 18 and 70 years old with a cervical HPV16 infection that either progressed to CIN3+ or cleared (not recorded which).

As to this clone: The DNA ends 3 residues before the CDR3 does, and the rest of the CDR3 is filled in from the germline J gene. This chain links TRBV29-1 with TRBJ2-1; maybe TRBD2 (5 bases). Trimming removed 1 base from V and 0 bases from J, with 7 bases in between. CDR3 length equals 14 residues. Germline values: CDR1 SQVTM, CDR2 ANQGSEA. CDR3 sequence reads: CSVEAGSSYNEQFF. The CDR3 DNA, read in part, is TGCAGCGTTGAAGCGGGGAGCTCCTACAATGAG.

Notes on this clone: The CDR3 extends 3 residues past the end of the read, so its final part is completed from the germline J gene. The V gene is TRBV20-1, the J gene TRBJ2-3, with 10 bases matching TRBD2. This CDR3 has 13 amino acids. Unmatched junction bases numbered 3, after V lost 7 bases and J lost 2 bases. The germline V gene encodes CDR1 DFQATT and CDR2 SNEGSKA (reference sequence). The sequenced CDR3 bases are TGCAGTGGGAGCGGGGGGGCCACAGATACG. It translates to CSGSGGATDT. The full CDR3 sequence reads CSGSGGATDTQYF.

Concerning this clone itself: The CDR3 is cut off 3 residues early in the read; its end comes from the germline J gene. The V gene is TRBV20-1, the J gene TRBJ1-6, with 7 bases identical to TRBD1. Germline V lookup: CDR1 DFQATT, CDR2 SNEGSKA (reference sequence). J was trimmed by 7 bases and V by 5 bases; bases with no gene match: 8. The CDR3 totals 14 residues. CDR3 loop: CSAPIRGSNSPLHF. CDR3 bases read: TGCAGTGCTCCCATCAGGGGGTCAAATTCACCC.

Of note for this clone: The sequence runs out 3 residues before the end of the CDR3; the remainder is reconstructed from the germline J gene. This chain uses TRBV5-1 with TRBJ2-5, with D unresolved. Trimming left V 4 bases short and J 4 bases short, with 11 bases between. CDR3 size: 13 residues. Germline lookup yields CDR1 SGHRS and CDR2 YFSETQ. The covered CDR3 bases are TGCGCCAGCAGCCCGACGGCAGGAGAGACC. As protein: CASSPTAGET. The full CDR3 reads CASSPTAGETQYF.

The sequenced part of the CDR3 DNA is TGTGCCAGCAGCCCCCGACGGGGGACGGCC. Residues: CASSPRRGTA. The full CDR3 sequence reads CASSPRRGTALHF. The chain recombines TRBV7-2 with TRBJ1-6; tentatively, D is TRBD1 (5 bases). Coverage ceases 3 residues before the CDR3 finishes, and the germline J gene fills in the end. The CDR3 covers 13 residues. Germline CDR1 SGHTA, CDR2 FQGNSA.

Regarding this clone: Read sequence stops 3 residues before the CDR3 end, and the germline J gene provides the missing end. The chain carries TRBV7-9 and TRBJ2-7; perhaps TRBD2 as D (6 bases). V was clipped by 1 base and J by 3 bases, with 13 bases between them. Germline V gives CDR1 SEHNR, CDR2 FQNEAQ (reference sequence). This CDR3 has 15 amino acids. The CDR3 sequence: CASSLVGGPYYEQYF. The part of the CDR3 DNA that was read is TGTGCCAGCAGCTTAGTGGGGGGTCCCTACTACGAG.

Notes on this clone: The CDR3 is cut off 3 residues early in the read; its end comes from the germline J gene. J is TRBJ2-6 and V is TRBV28; D is unclear. The V gene lost 3 bases and the J gene lost 4 bases, with 10 bases spanning the gap. Germline values: CDR1 MDHEN, CDR2 SYDVKM. CDR3 size: 15 residues. The CDR3: CASSFRVGGANVLTF. The sequenced CDR3 bases are TGTGCCAGCAGTTTCCGGGTTGGCGGGGCCAACGTC.

Details on this clone: The read stops 3 residues short of the end of the CDR3; the missing end is completed from the germline J gene. V usage is TRBV6-4 and J usage is TRBJ1-2; the match to TRBD1 covers 11 bases. Germline trimming cut 6 bases from V and 6 bases from J; bases unmatched to any gene: 6. Germline V gene data show CDR1 as MRHNA and CDR2 as SNTAGT. The CDR3 covers 14 residues. The CDR3 is CASRKDRGPDGYTF. CDR3 bases read: TGTGCCAGCAGGAAGGACAGGGGGCCAGATGGC.